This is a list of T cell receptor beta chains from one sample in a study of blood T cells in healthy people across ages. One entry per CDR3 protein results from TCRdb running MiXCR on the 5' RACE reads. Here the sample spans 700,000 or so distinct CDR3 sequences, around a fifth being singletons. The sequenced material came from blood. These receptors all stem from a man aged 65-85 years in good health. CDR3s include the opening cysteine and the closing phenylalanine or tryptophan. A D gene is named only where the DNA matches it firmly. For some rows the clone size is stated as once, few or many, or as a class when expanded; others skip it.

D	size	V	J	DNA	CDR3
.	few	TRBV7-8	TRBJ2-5	TGTGCCAGCAGCTTAGTTGGGGCCCAGTACTTC	CASSLVGAQYF
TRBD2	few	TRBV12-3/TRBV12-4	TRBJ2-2	TGTGCCAGCAGCCGACTAGCGGGGGCGAACACCGGGGAGCTGTTTTTT	CASSRLAGANTGELFF
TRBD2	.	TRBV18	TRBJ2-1	TGCGCCAGCAGCCCTGGACTAGACCCGAATGAGCAGTTCTTC	CASSPGLDPNEQFF
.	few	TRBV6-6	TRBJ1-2	TGTGCCAGCAAGCTATCGGCAAACTATGGCTACACCTTC	CASKLSANYGYTF
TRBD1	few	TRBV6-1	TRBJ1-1	TGTGCCAGCAGTGGGGACAGGGGGCTTGGCACTGAAGCTTTCTTT	CASSGDRGLGTEAFF
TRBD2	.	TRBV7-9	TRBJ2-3	TGTGCCAGCAGCCTCGGGACTAGACTAGTCACAGATACGCAGTATTTT	CASSLGTRLVTDTQYF
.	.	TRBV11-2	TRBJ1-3	TGTGCCAGCAGCAAGACAGTCTCTGGAAACACCATATATTTT	CASSKTVSGNTIYF
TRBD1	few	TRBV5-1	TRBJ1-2	TGCGCCAGCAGCCGGGACCGGGACAGGGGTTACGGCTACACCTTC	CASSRDRDRGYGYTF
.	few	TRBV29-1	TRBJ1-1	TGCAGCGTGCGCGGGGGGATTAACACACACCGAGGGACTGAAGCTTTCTTT	CSVRGGINTHRGTEAFF
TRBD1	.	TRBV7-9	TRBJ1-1	TGTGCCAGCAGCTTAGTCAGGGGGGAAGGCACTGAAGCTTTCTTT	CASSLVRGEGTEAFF
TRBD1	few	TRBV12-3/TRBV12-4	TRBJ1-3	TGTGCCAGCAGTATCTTCAGGGGGCCCACCACCTCTGGAAACACCATATATTTT	CASSIFRGPTTSGNTIYF
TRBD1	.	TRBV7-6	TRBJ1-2	TGTGCCAGCAGCCCTACAGGGGAATATGGCTGCACCTTC	CASSPTGEYGCTF
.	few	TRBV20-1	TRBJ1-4	TGCAGTGCTAGAGTTATCCTCGGGGGGACAACTAATGAAAAACTGTTTTTT	CSARVILGGTTNEKLFF
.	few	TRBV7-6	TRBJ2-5	TGTGCCAGCAGCTTAGCCTCAATAGGGGAGACCCAGTACTTC	CASSLASIGETQYF
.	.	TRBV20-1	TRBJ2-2	TGCAGTGCTAGAGATTCGAAGAACGGGGAGCTGTTTTTT	CSARDSKNGELFF
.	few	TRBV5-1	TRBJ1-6	TGCGCCAGCAGCTTAAACAGGGACTCACCCCTCCACTTT	CASSLNRDSPLHF
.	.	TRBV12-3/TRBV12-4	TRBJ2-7	TGTGCCAGCAGTTTCTTGACCCACGAGCAGTACTTC	CASSFLTHEQYF
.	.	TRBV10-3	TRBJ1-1	TGTGCCATCAGCCCTGACGGTAACACTGAAGCTTTCTTT	CAISPDGNTEAFF
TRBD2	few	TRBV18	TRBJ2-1	TGTGCCAGCTCACCAGCGGGGGGGCAAGGATATGAGCAGTTCTTC	CASSPAGGQGYEQFF
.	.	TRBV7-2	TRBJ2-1	TGTGCCAGCAGCTTAGTTGCGACAGCCTCCAGCTCCTACAATGAGCAGTTCTTC	CASSLVATASSSYNEQFF
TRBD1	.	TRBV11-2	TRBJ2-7	TGTGCCAGCAGCTACAGACAGGGGGCATCGTCCTACGAGCAGTACTTC	CASSYRQGASSYEQYF
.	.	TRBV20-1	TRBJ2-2	TGCAGTGCCCCTTCACAGGCGAACACCGGGGAGCTGTTTTTT	CSAPSQANTGELFF
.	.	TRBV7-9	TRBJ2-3	TGTGCCAGCGCTATCAAGACGGGGACCACAGATACGCAGTATTTT	CASAIKTGTTDTQYF
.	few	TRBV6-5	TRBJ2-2	TGTGCCAGCTTTTTCTTGAGCCCCCCCGGGGAGCTGTTTTTT	CASFFLSPPGELFF
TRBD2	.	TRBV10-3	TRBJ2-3	TGTGCCATCAGTCATGGACTAGCGACCACAGATACGCAGTATTTT	CAISHGLATTDTQYF
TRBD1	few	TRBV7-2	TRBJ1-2	TGTGCCAGCAGGGAGGGACAGGCCCTTGGCTATGGCTACACCTTC	CASREGQALGYGYTF
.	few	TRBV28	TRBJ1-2	TGTGCCAGCAGTTCCTATCATGGGGCAGGGCGGAACTATGGCTACACCTTC	CASSSYHGAGRNYGYTF
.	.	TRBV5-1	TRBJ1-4	TGCGCCAGCAGCCCCGACAGGCGCAATGAAAAACTGTTTTTT	CASSPDRRNEKLFF
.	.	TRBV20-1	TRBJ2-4	TGCAGTGCTAGACCTACTACAGGGTCGGCCAAAAACATTCAGTACTTC	CSARPTTGSAKNIQYF
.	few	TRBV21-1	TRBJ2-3	TGTGCCAGCAGCTATGGAGGGCGGGAGTGCACAGATACGCAGTATTTT	CASSYGGRECTDTQYF